This T cell receptor (beta chain) is drawn from a study of cytomegalovirus exposure and HLA in healthy donors. General study findings and limits: In an earlier analysis, productive rearrangement rates for most beta V segments clustered near 87% or 30%.

A word on this clone: What it binds is not known.

V lost 6 bases and J 6 bases, leaving 17 bases between the germline ends. The length of the CDR3 is 15 residues. Germline-derived CDR1 and CDR2 are SNHLY and FYNNEI. Use of 60 Vbeta and 13 Jbeta primers characterized the PCR. The data were produced by immunoSEQ multiplex PCR, yet TCRdb's version contains in-frame clones alone and is incomplete. The sample has fewer than 150,000 clones, 78% seen once; the top ten hold over 2.5%. The sequencing sample was made of PBMCs. V and J are TRBV2 and TRBJ2-2, with D perhaps TRBD2 (6 bases). This clonotype was sampled from a male donor in good health and CMV-seronegative. The chain's CDR3 is CASSGGLILAGELFF. The CDR3 region has the DNA TGTGCCAGCAGCGGCGGACTAATACTAGCCGGGGAGCTGTTTTTT. The full variable domain, in which reference TRBV2 and TRBJ2-2 provide the parts outside the CDR3, is EPEVTQTPSHQVTQMGQEVILRCVPISNHLYFYWYRQILGQKVEFLVSFYNNEISEKSEIFDDQFSVERPDGSNFTLKIRSTKLEDSAMYFCASSGGLILAGELFFGEGSRLTVL.